This TCR beta chain was identified in a study of CD8 T cells in Susac syndrome (dated by TCRdb to the late 2010s). The study in broad terms: The study used repertoire sequencing to test whether antigen drove CD8+ T cell activation and differentiation in Susac syndrome.

On the study overall, not on this receptor specifically: The TCR sequencing and HLA analysis was acknowledged to have included a relatively small number of individuals.

Peripheral blood CD8+ and CD4+ T cells from healthy donors, Susac syndrome patients and multiple sclerosis patients were profiled by high-throughput TCR beta sequencing. Multiple sclerosis controls were treatment-naive patients with stable or active relapsing-remitting disease fulfilling revised McDonald criteria. Bulk CD8+ and CD4+ T cells were purified by magnetic negative isolation, while CD8+ TEMRA cells were enriched using FACS. Blood was drawn into EDTA tubes, processed within 24 hours, and PBMCs were isolated by density gradient centrifugation. PBMCs intended for TCR sequencing were cryopreserved in liquid nitrogen and thawed later in a water bath at 37 degrees C. A purity of at least 90% was achieved for sorted or isolated CD4+, CD8+ and CD8+ TEMRA cells. RNA was extracted with the RNeasy kit and 0.5 to 1 ug was reverse transcribed using random hexamers. The immunoSEQ multiplex PCR assay, covering 54 Vbeta and 13 Jbeta segments, was used to amplify TCR beta CDR3 regions. Bias from PCR amplification was corrected by using a synthetic template baseline for primer optimization and for computational correction. As for the original processing: Only productive sequences were kept, with reads annotated to V, D and J genes according to IMGT and analyzed in immunoSEQ Analyzer. Clonality was computed as one minus Shannon entropy normalized by log2 of the number of productive unique sequences. Public and private clones were assessed among the 100 most prevalent clones of each patient and control. Susac-specific clones were defined as absent from healthy and MS cohorts, over a thousand published viral clones and other ImmuneACCESS disease sequences. The public reads were reprocessed in TCRdb via fastp at Q25 and MiXCR, keeping in-frame beta chains. One record per CDR3 amino acid sequence lists the most common genes and DNA. TCRdb assigned the V and J calls; the authors' analysis was not used. The table for this sample lists about 180,000 distinct CDR3 sequences; approximately 93% of them were counted only once. The top ten constitute more than 0.08% of the sample.

The germline V gene (reference sequence) gives CDR1 as DFQATT and CDR2 as SNEGSKA. From the cysteine up to the phenylalanine, the CDR3 has a length of 12 residues. Left in the record is the CDR3 DNA by itself, 36 bases read in frame from the first base. V was cut back by 7 bases and J by 4 bases, leaving a gap of 14 bases between them. A word on this clonotype: What this receptor recognizes is not known. Base qualities are missing; no much larger clone stands one base away.

This chain is built from TRBV20-1 and TRBJ2-7; the D segment is perhaps TRBD1 or TRBD2, each sharing 5 matched bases. Input material: CD4+ T cells from PBMCs. The origin of this receptor is a human donor with multiple sclerosis. The bases read TGCAGTGTTCTAGCAGGGAGTTACGAGCAGTACTTC. Its product reads: CSVLAGSYEQYF.